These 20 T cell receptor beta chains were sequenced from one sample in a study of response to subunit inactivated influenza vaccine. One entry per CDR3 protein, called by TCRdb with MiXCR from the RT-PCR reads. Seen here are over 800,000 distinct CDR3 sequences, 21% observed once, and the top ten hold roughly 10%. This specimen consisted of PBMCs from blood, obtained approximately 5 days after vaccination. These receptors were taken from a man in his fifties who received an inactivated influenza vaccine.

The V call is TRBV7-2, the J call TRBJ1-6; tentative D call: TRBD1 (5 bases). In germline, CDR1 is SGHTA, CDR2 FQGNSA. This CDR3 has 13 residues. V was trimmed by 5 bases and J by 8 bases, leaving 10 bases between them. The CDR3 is CASSARGHSPLHF. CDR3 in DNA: TGTGCCAGCAGCGCCCGGGGCCATTCACCCCTCCACTTT. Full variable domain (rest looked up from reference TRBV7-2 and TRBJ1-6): GAGVSQSPSNKVTEKGKDVELRCDPISGHTALYWYRQSLGQGLEFLIYFQGNSAPDKSGLPSDRFSAERTGGSVSTLTIQRTQQEDSAVYLCASSARGHSPLHFGNGTRLTVT.

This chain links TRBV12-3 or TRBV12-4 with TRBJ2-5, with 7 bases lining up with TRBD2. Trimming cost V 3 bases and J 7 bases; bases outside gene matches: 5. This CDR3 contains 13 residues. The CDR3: CASSLKRGGTQYF. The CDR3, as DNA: TGTGCCAGCAGTTTGAAGCGGGGAGGGACCCAGTACTTC.

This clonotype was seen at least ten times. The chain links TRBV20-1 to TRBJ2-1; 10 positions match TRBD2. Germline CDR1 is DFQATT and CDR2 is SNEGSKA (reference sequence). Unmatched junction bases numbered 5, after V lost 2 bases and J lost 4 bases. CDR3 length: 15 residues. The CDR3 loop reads CSARLAGGLYNEQFF. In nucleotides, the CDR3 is TGCAGTGCTAGATTAGCGGGGGGCCTTTACAATGAGCAGTTCTTC.

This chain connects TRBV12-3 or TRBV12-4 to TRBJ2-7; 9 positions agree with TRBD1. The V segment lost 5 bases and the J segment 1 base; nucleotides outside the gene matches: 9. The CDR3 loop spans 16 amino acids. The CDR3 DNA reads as TGTGCCAGCAGTCCAACACCCGGGACAGGGTCCTACGAGCAGTACTTC. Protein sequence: CASSPTPGTGSYEQYF.

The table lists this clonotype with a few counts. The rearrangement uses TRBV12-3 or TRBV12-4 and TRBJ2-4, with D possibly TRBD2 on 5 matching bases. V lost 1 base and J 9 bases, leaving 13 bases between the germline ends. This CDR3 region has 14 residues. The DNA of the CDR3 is TGTGCCAGCAGTTTAGTGGGAGTCATGAGCATTCAGTACTTC. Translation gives CASSLVGVMSIQYF.

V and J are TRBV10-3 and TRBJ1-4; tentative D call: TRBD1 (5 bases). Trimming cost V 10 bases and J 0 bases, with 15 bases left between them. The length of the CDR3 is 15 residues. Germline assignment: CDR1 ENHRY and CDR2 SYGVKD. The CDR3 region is CATQGQASTNEKLFF. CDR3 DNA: TGTGCCACGCAGGGTCAAGCCTCAACTAATGAAAAACTGTTTTTT.

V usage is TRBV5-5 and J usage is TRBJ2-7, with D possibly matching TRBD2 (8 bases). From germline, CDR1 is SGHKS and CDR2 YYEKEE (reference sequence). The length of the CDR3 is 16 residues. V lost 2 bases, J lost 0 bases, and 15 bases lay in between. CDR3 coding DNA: TGTGCCAGCAGCTTCCCCAGGGGGACTAGCTCCTACGAGCAGTACTTC. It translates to CASSFPRGTSSYEQYF.

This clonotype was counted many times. Written as DNA, the CDR3 is TGTGCCAGTTGCCCGACAACGTCCTACGAGCAGTACTTC. It is translated as CASCPTTSYEQYF. This chain joins TRBV12-3 or TRBV12-4 and TRBJ2-7; D ambiguous. This CDR3 has 13 amino acids. The V gene lost 9 bases and the J gene lost 1 base, with 13 bases spanning the gap.

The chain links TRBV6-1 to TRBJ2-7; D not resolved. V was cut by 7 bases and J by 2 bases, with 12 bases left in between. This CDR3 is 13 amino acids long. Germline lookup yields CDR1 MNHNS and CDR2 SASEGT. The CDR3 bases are TGTGCCAGCACCTCGCCGGCCACCTACGAGCAGTACTTC. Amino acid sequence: CASTSPATYEQYF.

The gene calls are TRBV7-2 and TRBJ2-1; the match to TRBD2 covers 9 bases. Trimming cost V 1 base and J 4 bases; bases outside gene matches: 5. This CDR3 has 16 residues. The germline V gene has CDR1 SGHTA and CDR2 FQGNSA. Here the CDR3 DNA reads TGTGCCAGCAGCTTAGGCGGGGGGGCCTATTACAATGAGCAGTTCTTC. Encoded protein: CASSLGGGAYYNEQFF.

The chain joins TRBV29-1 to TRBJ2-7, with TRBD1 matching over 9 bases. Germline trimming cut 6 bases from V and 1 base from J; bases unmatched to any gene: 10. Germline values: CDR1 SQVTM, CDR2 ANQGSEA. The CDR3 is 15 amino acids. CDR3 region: CSVDGGTGPSYEQYF. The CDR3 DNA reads TGCAGCGTCGACGGGGGGACAGGGCCTTCCTACGAGCAGTACTTC.

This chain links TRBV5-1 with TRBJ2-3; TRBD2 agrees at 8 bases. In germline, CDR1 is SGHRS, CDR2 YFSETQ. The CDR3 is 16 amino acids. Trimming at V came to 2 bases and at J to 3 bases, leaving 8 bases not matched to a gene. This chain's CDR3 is CASSLSGSSGTDTQYF. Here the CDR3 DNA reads TGCGCCAGCAGCTTAAGCGGGAGCAGTGGTACAGATACGCAGTATTTT. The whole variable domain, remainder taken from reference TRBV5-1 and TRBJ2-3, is KAGVTQTPRYLIKTRGQQVTLSCSPISGHRSVSWYQQTPGQGLQFLFEYFSETQRNKGNFPGRFSGRQFSNSRSEMNVSTLELGDSALYLCASSLSGSSGTDTQYFGPGTRLTVL.

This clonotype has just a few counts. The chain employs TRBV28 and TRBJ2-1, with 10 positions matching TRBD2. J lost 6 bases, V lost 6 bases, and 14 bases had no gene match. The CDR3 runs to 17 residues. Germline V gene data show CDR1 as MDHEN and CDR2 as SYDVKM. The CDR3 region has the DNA TGTGCCAGCAGGGATTCAGCGGGAGGGCCTGGGGGCAATGAGCAGTTCTTC. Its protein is CASRDSAGGPGGNEQFF.

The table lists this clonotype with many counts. The CDR3 coding sequence is TGCAGCGTTACGATGAAACTGATGGCCAAAAACATTCAGTACTTC. It is translated as CSVTMKLMAKNIQYF. The chain uses TRBV29-1 and TRBJ2-4; D is ambiguous. Germline CDR1 and CDR2: SQVTM and ANQGSEA. The length of the CDR3 is 15 residues. Trimming left V 5 bases short and J 1 base short, with 15 bases between.

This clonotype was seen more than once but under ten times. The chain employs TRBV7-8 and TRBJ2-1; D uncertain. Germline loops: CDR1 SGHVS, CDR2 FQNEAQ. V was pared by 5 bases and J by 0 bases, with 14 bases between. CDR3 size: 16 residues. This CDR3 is CASSPPLRSSYNEQFF. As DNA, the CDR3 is TGTGCCAGCAGCCCACCCCTCCGTAGCTCCTACAATGAGCAGTTCTTC.

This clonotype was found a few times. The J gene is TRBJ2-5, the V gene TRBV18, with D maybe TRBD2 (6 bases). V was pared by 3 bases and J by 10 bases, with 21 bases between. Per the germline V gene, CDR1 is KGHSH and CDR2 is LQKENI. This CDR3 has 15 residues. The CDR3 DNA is TGTGCCAGCTCACCGGTTCCGGGACTCTGGGCGGACCAGTACTTC. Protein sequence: CASSPVPGLWADQYF. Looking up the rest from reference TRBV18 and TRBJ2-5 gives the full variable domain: NAGVMQNPRHLVRRRGQEARLRCSPMKGHSHVYWYRQLPEEGLKFMVYLQKENIIDESGMPKERFSAEFPKEGPSILRIQQVVRGDSAAYFCASSPVPGLWADQYFGPGTRLLVL.

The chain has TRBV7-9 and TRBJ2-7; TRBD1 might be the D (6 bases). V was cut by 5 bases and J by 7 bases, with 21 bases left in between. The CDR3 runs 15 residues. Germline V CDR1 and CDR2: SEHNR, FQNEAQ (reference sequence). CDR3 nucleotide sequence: TGTGCCAGCAGCATCGGGACACCCTTTTTACGAGAGCAGTACTTC. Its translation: CASSIGTPFLREQYF.

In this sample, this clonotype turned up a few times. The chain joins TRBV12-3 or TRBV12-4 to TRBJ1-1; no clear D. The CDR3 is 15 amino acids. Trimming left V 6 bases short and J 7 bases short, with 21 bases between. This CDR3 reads CASSTTLTRDYEAFF. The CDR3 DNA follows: TGTGCCAGCAGCACGACTCTAACCCGCGACTATGAAGCTTTCTTT.

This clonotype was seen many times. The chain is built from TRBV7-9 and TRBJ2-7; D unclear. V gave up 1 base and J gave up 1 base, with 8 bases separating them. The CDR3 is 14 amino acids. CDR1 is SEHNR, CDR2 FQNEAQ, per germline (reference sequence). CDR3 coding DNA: TGTGCCAGCAGCTTAGAGTCGGGTTCCTACGAGCAGTACTTC. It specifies CASSLESGSYEQYF.

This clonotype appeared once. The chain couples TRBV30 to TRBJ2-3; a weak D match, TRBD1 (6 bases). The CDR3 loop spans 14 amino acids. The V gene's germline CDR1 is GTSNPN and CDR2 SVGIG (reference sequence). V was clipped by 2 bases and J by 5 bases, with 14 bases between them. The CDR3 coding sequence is TGTGCCTGGAGTATGTCAGGGGTACGAGATACGCAGTATTTT. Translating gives CAWSMSGVRDTQYF.